This entry lists 2 T cell receptor beta chains sequenced from one sample in a study of T cell clonotyping in hematopoietic cell transplantation. Clones were read by immunoSEQ multiplex PCR, and TCRdb kept only the in-frame ones, dropping some. Of over 6,000 clones listed, 87% are singletons. This sample comprised peripheral blood mononuclear cells, obtained 100 days after allogeneic stem cell transplant. The receptors originated from a female patient aged 35 to 55 who had an allogeneic stem cell transplant from a related donor, so the T cells may come from the graft donor. Some clones in this sample may be carry-over from other donors' samples.

CDR3 in DNA: TGTGCCAGCAGTTCCCCGCGGCCCACAGATACGCAGTATTTT. This encodes CASSSPRPTDTQYF. The rearrangement joins TRBV27 to TRBJ2-3, with no clear D. Germline CDR1 is MNHEY and CDR2 is SMNVEV (reference sequence). The CDR3 runs 14 residues. V was trimmed by 4 bases and J by 2 bases, leaving 10 bases between them.

This chain connects TRBV6-4 to TRBJ2-1; D possibly corresponds to TRBD1 (5 bases). The ends were cut back, 2 bases at V and 7 bases at J, with 15 bases in the middle. Germline assignment: CDR1 MRHNA and CDR2 SNTAGT. The CDR3 is 15 amino acids. CDR3 residues: CASSDGVRASNEQFF. The CDR3 DNA sequence: TGTGCCAGCAGTGACGGGGTCAGGGCCTCTAATGAGCAGTTCTTC.